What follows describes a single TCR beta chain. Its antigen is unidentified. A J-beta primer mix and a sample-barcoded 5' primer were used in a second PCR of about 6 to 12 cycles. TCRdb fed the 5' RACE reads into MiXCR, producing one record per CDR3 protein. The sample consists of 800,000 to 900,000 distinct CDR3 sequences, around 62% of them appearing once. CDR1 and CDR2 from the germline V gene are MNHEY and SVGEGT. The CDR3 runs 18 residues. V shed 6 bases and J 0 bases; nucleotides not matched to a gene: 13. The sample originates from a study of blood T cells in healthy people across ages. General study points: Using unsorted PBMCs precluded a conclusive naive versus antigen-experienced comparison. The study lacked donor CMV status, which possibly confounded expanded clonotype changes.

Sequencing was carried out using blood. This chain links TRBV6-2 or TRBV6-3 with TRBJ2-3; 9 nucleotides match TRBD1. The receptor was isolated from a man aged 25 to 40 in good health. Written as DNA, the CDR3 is TGTGCCAGCAGAACCGGGACAGGGTGGAACCCGAGCACAGATACGCAGTATTTT. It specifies CASRTGTGWNPSTDTQYF.